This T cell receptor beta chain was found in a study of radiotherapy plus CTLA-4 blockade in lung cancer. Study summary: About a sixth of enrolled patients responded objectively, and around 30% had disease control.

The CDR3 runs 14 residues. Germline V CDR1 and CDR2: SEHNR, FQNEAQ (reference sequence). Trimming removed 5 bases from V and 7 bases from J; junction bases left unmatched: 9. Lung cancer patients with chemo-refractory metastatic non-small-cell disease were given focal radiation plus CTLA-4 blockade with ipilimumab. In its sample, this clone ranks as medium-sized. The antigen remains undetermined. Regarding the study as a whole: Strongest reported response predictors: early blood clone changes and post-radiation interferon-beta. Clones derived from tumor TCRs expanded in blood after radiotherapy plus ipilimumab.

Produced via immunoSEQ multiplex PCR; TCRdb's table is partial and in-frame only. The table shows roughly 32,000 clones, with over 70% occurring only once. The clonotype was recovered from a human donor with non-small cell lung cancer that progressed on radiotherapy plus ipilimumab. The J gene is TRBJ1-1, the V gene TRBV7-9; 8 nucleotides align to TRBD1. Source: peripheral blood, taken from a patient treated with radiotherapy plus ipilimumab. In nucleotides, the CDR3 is TGTGCCAGCAGCGCCAGGACAGGGAAGAGTGAAGCTTTCTTT. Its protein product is CASSARTGKSEAFF.